The T cell receptor beta chain described here comes from a study of T cell repertoires in cytomegalovirus infection. Study summary: Use of recently identified HLA-C-restricted and well-studied HLA-B-restricted CMV epitopes was part of the study.

One entry per CDR3 protein, called by TCRdb with MiXCR from the reads. Among about 340,000 distinct CDR3 sequences, approximately 32% were seen once, and the ten largest hold 20%. As for this clonotype: What it binds is not known.

The source of this sequence is a human donor in good health (CMV status not recorded). Some clones in this sample may be carry-over from other donors' samples. Source: cultured PBMCs, taken from culture after CMV antigen stimulation.

CDR3 amino acids: CASSLTSAISYEQYF. The CDR3 DNA is TGTGCCAGCAGTTTGACTAGCGCTATCTCCTACGAGCAGTACTTC. The chain links TRBV28 to TRBJ2-7; 8 bases are shared with TRBD2. The junction had 4 bases not matched to a gene; V was cut back by 3 bases and J by 0 bases. Germline V lookup: CDR1 MDHEN, CDR2 SYDVKM. This CDR3 is 15 amino acids long.